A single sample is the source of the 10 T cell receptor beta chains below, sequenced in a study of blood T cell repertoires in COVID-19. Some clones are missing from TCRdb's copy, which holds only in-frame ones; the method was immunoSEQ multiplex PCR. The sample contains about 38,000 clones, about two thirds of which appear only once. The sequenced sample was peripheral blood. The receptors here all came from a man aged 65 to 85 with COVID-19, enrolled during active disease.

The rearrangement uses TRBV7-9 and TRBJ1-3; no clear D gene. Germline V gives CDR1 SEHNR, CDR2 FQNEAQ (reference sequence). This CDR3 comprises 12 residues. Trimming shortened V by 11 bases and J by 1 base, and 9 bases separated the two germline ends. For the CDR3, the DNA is TGTGCCGTCCGGAGTTCTGGAAACACCATATATTTT. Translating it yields CAVRSSGNTIYF.

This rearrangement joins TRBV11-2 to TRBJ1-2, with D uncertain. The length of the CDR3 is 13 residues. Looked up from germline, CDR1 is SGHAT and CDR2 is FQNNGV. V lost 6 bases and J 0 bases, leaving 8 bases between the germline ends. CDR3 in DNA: TGTGCCAGCAGTCCCGACACTAACTATGGCTACACCTTC. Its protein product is CASSPDTNYGYTF. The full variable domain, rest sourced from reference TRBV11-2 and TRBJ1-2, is EAGVAQSPRYKIIEKRQSVAFWCNPISGHATLYWYQQILGQGPKLLIQFQNNGVVDDSQLPKDRFSAERLKGVDSTLKIQPAKLEDSAVYLCASSPDTNYGYTFGSGTRLTVV.

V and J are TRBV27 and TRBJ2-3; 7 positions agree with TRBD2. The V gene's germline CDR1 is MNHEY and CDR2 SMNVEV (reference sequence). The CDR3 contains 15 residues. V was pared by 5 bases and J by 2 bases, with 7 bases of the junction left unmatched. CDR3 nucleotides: TGTGCCAGCAGTAGACAGAGCGGGATCACAGATACGCAGTATTTT. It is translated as CASSRQSGITDTQYF.

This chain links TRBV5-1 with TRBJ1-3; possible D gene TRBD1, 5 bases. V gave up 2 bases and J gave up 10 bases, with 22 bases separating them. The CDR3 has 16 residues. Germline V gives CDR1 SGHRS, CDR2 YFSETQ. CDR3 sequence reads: CASSLGPGTHGGTIYF. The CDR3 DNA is TGCGCCAGCAGCTTAGGCCCCGGGACTCACGGAGGGACCATATATTTT.

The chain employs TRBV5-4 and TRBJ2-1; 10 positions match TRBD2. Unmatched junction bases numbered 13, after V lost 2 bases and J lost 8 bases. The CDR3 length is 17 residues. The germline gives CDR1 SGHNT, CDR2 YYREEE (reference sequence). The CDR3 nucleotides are TGTGCCAGCAGCTTTGACCCTACTAGCGGGACTCGCGATGAGCAGTTCTTC. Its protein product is CASSFDPTSGTRDEQFF.

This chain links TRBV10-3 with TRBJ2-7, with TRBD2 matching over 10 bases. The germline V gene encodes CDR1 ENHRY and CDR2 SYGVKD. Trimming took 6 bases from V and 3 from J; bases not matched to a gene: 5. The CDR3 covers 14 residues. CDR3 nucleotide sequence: TGTGCCATCAGGGGGGTAGCGGGAGGCTACGAGCAGTACTTC. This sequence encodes CAIRGVAGGYEQYF.

The CDR3 coding sequence is TGTGCCAGCAGCCGATCGGGATTCGCCTACGAGCAGTACTTC. Protein product: CASSRSGFAYEQYF. The genes are TRBV3-1 (or the pseudogene TRBV3-2) and TRBJ2-7, with D perhaps matching TRBD2 (5 bases). V gave up 4 bases and J gave up 2 bases, with 12 bases separating them. Germline V gives CDR1 LGHDT, CDR2 YNNKEL (reference sequence). The CDR3 consists of 14 residues.

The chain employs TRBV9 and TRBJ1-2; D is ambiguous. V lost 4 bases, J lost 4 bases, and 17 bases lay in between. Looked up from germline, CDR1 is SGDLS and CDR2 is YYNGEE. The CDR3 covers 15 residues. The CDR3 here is CASSTQTTNPYGYTF. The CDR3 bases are TGTGCCAGCAGCACCCAGACAACGAATCCCTATGGCTACACCTTC. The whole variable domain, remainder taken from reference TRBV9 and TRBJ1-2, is DSGVTQTPKHLITATGQRVTLRCSPRSGDLSVYWYQQSLDQGLQFLIQYYNGEERAKGNILERFSAQQFPDLHSELNLSSLELGDSALYFCASSTQTTNPYGYTFGSGTRLTVV.

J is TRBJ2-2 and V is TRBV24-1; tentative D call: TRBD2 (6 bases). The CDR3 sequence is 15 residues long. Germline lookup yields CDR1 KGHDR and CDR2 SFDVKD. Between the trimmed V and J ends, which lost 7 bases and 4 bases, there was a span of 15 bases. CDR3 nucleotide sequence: TGTGCCACCAGCGAAGGGCGGGATGTCACCGGGGAGCTGTTTTTT. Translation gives CATSEGRDVTGELFF.

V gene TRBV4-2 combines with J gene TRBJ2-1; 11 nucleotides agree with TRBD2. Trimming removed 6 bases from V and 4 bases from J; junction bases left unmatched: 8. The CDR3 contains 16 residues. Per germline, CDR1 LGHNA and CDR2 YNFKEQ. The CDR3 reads CASRETGTSGYNEQFF. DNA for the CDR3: TGTGCCAGCAGGGAAACCGGGACTAGCGGTTACAATGAGCAGTTCTTC.